The 13 T cell receptor beta chains given below trace back to one sample, sequenced in a study of blood T cell repertoires in COVID-19. Libraries were prepared by immunoSEQ multiplex PCR; TCRdb keeps only in-frame clonotypes and omits some of them. Here the sample spans 200,000 or so clones, about 82% being singletons. The sample consisted of peripheral blood. The receptors derive from a woman aged 25 to 45 with acute or convalescent COVID-19.

CDR3 amino acids: CASRTGDRNEQFF. CDR3 coding DNA: TGTGCCAGCAGAACAGGGGATAGGAATGAGCAGTTCTTC. The J gene is TRBJ2-1, the V gene TRBV2; 7 bases fit TRBD1. CDR1 is SNHLY, CDR2 FYNNEI, per germline. Trimming took 6 bases from V and 7 from J; bases not matched to a gene: 6. CDR3 length equals 13 residues.

V usage is TRBV28 and J usage is TRBJ2-1, with a possible D match to TRBD1 (6 bases). With 3 bases removed from V and 6 bases from J, the gap between germline ends came to 18 bases. The CDR3 runs to 16 residues. Germline V gives CDR1 MDHEN, CDR2 SYDVKM. In DNA, the CDR3 is TGTGCCAGCAGTTTCCTACAGGGAAACCTCGGCAATGAGCAGTTCTTC. As protein: CASSFLQGNLGNEQFF.

This chain joins TRBV6-4 and TRBJ2-3, with TRBD2 as a possible D gene (6 bases). Trimming took 3 bases from V and 0 from J, leaving 13 bases between them. Germline CDR1 MRHNA, CDR2 SNTAGT. The CDR3 totals 16 residues. The CDR3 protein is CASSEQSGTSTDTQYF. The CDR3 DNA reads as TGTGCCAGCAGTGAACAGTCCGGGACTAGCACAGATACGCAGTATTTT.

The chain combines TRBV4-1 with TRBJ2-2; 8 nucleotides agree with TRBD1. The germline V gene encodes CDR1 MGHRA and CDR2 YSYEKL. The V gene end was trimmed by 4 bases and the J gene end by 3 bases; junction bases not matched to a gene: 7. The CDR3 contains 16 residues. CDR3 bases: TGCGCCAGCAGCCCCGACAGGGGATTGGACACCGGGGAGCTGTTTTTT. It is translated as CASSPDRGLDTGELFF.

V and J are TRBV15 and TRBJ2-3; no definite D call. The germline CDR1 and CDR2 sequences are LNHNV and YYDKDF (reference sequence). Trimming removed 3 bases at V and 4 bases at J, with 5 bases between. The CDR3 is made up of 12 amino acids. The CDR3 protein is CATSSYSDTQYF. The CDR3 bases are TGTGCCACCAGCAGCTATTCAGATACGCAGTATTTT.

The rearrangement links TRBV5-4 to TRBJ1-1; D ambiguous. V was clipped by 2 bases and J by 1 base, with 6 bases between them. The germline gives CDR1 SGHNT, CDR2 YYREEE (reference sequence). This CDR3 region has 13 residues. CDR3 sequence: CASSFGQNTEAFF. In DNA form, the CDR3 reads TGTGCCAGCAGCTTTGGCCAGAACACTGAAGCTTTCTTT.

This chain joins TRBV5-1 and TRBJ2-7; 13 nucleotides match TRBD2. Germline values: CDR1 SGHRS, CDR2 YFSETQ. This CDR3 comprises 15 residues. J gave up 2 bases and V 1 base, and 0 bases lay outside the gene matches. The DNA for the CDR3 is TGCGCCAGCAGCTTGACTAGCGGGGGGGCCTACGAGCAGTACTTC. This encodes CASSLTSGGAYEQYF.

This rearrangement joins TRBV7-6 to TRBJ2-1, with TRBD1 as a possible D gene (6 bases). In germline, CDR1 is SGHVS, CDR2 FNYEAQ. The CDR3 is 14 residues long. V was cut by 5 bases and J by 6 bases, with 14 bases left in between. CDR3 region: CASSPSGTINEQFF. The CDR3 region has the DNA TGTGCCAGCAGCCCATCCGGGACAATCAATGAGCAGTTCTTC.

The chain is built from TRBV7-9 and TRBJ2-2; 7 nucleotides align to TRBD2. CDR3 size: 15 residues. From germline, CDR1 is SEHNR and CDR2 FQNEAQ (reference sequence). V was pared by 4 bases and J by 1 base, with 3 bases of the junction left unmatched. This CDR3 is CASSSGLENTGELFF. The CDR3 nucleotides are TGTGCCAGCAGCTCAGGACTAGAGAACACCGGGGAGCTGTTTTTT.

This chain connects TRBV18 to TRBJ1-1; 8 nucleotides agree with TRBD1. Trimming took 10 bases from V and 0 from J; bases not matched to a gene: 10. The CDR3 is 15 amino acids. Germline CDR1 is KGHSH and CDR2 is LQKENI. The CDR3 loop reads CATRKSGGVNTEAFF. The CDR3, as DNA: TGTGCCACCCGCAAGTCAGGGGGCGTGAACACTGAAGCTTTCTTT.

The V and J genes are TRBV27 and TRBJ1-5, with 7 nucleotides matching TRBD1. The V gene end was trimmed by 5 bases and the J gene end by 6 bases; junction bases not matched to a gene: 10. The germline V gene encodes CDR1 MNHEY and CDR2 SMNVEV (reference sequence). The CDR3 is 15 amino acids. CDR3 protein: CASSQGGWGGQPQHF. CDR3 coding DNA: TGTGCCAGCAGTCAAGGGGGCTGGGGTGGTCAGCCCCAGCATTTT.

The chain couples TRBV24-1 to TRBJ1-2; perhaps TRBD1 as D (6 bases). The germline V and J ends were trimmed by 3 bases and 3 bases, with 7 bases remaining between them. Germline V gives CDR1 KGHDR, CDR2 SFDVKD. The CDR3 contains 13 residues. This CDR3 is CATSDGQHYGYTF. In DNA form, the CDR3 reads TGTGCCACCAGTGATGGACAGCACTATGGCTACACCTTC.

The V gene is TRBV28, the J gene TRBJ1-2; weak D call: TRBD1 (6 bases). CDR1 and CDR2 from the germline V gene are MDHEN and SYDVKM. Between the trimmed V and J ends, which lost 7 bases and 8 bases, there was a span of 20 bases. The CDR3 consists of 14 residues. Written as DNA, the CDR3 is TGTGCCAGCACCGTGATAGGGCTCCAGGGGGGCTACACCTTC. Translation gives CASTVIGLQGGYTF.